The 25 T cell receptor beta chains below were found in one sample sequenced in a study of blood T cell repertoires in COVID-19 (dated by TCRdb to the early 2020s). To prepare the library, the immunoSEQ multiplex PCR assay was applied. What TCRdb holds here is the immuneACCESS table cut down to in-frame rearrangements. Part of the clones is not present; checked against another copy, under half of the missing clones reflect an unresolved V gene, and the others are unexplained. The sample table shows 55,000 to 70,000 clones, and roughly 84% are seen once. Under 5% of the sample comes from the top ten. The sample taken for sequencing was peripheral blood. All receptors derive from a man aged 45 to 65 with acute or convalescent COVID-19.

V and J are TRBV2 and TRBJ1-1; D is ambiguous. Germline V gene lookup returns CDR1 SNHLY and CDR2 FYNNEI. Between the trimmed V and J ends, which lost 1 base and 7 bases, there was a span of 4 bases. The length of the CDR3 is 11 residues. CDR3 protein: CASSEGVEAFF. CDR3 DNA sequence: TGTGCCAGCAGTGAAGGCGTTGAAGCTTTCTTT.

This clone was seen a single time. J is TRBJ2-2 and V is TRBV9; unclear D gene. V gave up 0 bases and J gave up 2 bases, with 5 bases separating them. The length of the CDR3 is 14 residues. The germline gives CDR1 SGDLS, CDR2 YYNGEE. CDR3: CASSVEHNTGELFF. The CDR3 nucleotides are TGTGCCAGCAGCGTAGAACATAACACCGGGGAGCTGTTTTTT.

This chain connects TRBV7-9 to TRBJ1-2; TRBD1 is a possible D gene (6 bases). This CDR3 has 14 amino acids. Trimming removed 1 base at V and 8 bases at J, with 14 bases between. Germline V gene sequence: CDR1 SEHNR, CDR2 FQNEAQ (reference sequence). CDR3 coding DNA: TGTGCCAGCAGCTTAGGAACAGGGATAGGCGGCTACACCTTC. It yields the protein CASSLGTGIGGYTF.

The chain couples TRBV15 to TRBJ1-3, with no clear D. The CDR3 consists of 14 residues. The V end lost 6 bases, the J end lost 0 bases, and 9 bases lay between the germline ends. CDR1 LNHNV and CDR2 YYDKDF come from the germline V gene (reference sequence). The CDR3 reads CATRTDSSGNTIYF. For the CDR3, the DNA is TGTGCCACCAGGACGGACTCCTCTGGAAACACCATATATTTT.

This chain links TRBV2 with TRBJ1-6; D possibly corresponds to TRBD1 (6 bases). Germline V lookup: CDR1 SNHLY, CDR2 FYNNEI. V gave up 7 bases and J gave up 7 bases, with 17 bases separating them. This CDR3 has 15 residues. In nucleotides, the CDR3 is TGTGCCAGCATTCCAATGGGGGCGGAGAATTCACCCCTCCACTTT. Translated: CASIPMGAENSPLHF.

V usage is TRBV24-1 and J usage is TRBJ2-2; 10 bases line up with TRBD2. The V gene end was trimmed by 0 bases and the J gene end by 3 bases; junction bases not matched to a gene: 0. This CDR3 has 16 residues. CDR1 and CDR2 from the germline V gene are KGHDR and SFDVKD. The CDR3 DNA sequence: TGTGCCACCAGTGATTTGCTAGCGGGAGACACCGGGGAGCTGTTTTTT. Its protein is CATSDLLAGDTGELFF.

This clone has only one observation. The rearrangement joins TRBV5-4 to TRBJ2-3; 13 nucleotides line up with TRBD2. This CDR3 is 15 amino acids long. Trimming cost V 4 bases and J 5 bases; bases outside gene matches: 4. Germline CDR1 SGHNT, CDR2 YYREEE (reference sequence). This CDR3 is CASSTWTSGRDTQYF. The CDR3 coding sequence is TGTGCCAGCAGCACATGGACTAGCGGGAGAGATACGCAGTATTTT.

CDR3 DNA sequence: TGTGCCAGCAGTTTTTCTACAGGGAACTATGGCTACACCTTC. Translated: CASSFSTGNYGYTF. V is TRBV6-5 and J is TRBJ1-2; the D gene is possibly TRBD1 (6 bases). V lost 4 bases and J 2 bases, leaving 11 bases between the germline ends. The CDR3 has 14 residues. Looked up from germline, CDR1 is MNHEY and CDR2 is SVGAGI.

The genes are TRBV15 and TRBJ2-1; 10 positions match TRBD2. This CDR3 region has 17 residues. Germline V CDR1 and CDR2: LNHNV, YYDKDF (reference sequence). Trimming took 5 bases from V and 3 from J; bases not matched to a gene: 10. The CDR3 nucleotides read TGTGCCACCAGCTCTTTGAAAGCGGGAGGGCTCTACAATGAGCAGTTCTTC. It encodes CATSSLKAGGLYNEQFF.

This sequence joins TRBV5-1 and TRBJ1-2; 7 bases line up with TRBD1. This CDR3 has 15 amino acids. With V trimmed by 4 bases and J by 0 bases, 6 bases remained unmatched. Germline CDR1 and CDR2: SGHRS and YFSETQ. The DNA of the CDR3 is TGCGCCAGCAGCCTACGACAGGGAGCTAACTATGGCTACACCTTC. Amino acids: CASSLRQGANYGYTF.

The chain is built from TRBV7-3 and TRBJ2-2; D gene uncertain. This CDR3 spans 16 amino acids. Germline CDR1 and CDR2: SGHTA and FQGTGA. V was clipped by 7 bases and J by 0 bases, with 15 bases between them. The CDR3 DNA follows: TGTGCCAGCACCCCCGGGTCCTCCGCGAACACCGGGGAGCTGTTTTTT. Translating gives CASTPGSSANTGELFF.

The CDR3 protein is CASSMRTGGENSPLHF. For the CDR3, the DNA is TGTGCCAGTAGTATGCGGACAGGGGGAGAAAATTCACCCCTCCACTTT. The gene calls are TRBV19 and TRBJ1-6, with 10 nucleotides matching TRBD1. This CDR3 has 16 amino acids. Losses at the gene ends were 3 bases for V and 7 bases for J; bases not matched to a gene: 6. The germline V gene encodes CDR1 LNHDA and CDR2 SQIVND (reference sequence).

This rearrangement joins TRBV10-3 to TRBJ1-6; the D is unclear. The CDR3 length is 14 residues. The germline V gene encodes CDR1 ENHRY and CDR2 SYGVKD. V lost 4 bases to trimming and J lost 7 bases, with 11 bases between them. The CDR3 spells CAISGAGWNSPLHF. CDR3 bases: TGTGCCATCAGTGGGGCAGGCTGGAATTCACCCCTCCACTTT.

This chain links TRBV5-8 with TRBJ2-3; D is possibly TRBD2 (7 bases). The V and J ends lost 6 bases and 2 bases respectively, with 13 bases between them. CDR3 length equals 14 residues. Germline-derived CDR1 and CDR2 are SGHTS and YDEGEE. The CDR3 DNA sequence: TGTGCCAGCACCCGGGGGGCAAACACAGATACGCAGTATTTT. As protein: CASTRGANTDTQYF.

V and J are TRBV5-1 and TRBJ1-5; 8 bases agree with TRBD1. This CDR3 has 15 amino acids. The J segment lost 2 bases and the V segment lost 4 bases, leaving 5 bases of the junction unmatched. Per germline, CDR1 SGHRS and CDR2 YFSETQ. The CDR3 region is CASSDGQGGNQPQHF. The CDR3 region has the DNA TGCGCCAGCAGCGACGGACAGGGTGGCAATCAGCCCCAGCATTTT.

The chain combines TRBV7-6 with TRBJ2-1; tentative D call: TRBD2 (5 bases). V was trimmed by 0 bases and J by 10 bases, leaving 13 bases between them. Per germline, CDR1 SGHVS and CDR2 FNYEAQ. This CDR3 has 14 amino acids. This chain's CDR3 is CASSLADTGGEQFF. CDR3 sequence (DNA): TGTGCCAGCAGCTTAGCCGACACGGGCGGGGAGCAGTTCTTC. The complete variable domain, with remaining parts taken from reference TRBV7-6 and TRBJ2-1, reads GAGVSQSPRYKVTKRGQDVALRCDPISGHVSLYWYRQALGQGPEFLTYFNYEAQQDKSGLPNDRFSAERPEGSISTLTIQRTEQRDSAMYRCASSLADTGGEQFFGPGTRLTVL.

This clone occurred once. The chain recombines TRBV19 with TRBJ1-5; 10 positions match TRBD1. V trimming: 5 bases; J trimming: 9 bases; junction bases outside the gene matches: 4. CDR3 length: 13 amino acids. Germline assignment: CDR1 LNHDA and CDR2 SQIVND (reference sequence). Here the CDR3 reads CASSLTGGLPQHF. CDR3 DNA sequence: TGTGCCAGTAGTTTGACAGGGGGCCTGCCCCAGCATTTT. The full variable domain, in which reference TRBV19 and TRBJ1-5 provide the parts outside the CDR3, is DGGITQSPKYLFRKEGQNVTLSCEQNLNHDAMYWYRQDPGQGLRLIYYSQIVNDFQKGDIAEGYSVSREKKESFPLTVTSAQKNPTAFYLCASSLTGGLPQHFGDGTRLSIL.

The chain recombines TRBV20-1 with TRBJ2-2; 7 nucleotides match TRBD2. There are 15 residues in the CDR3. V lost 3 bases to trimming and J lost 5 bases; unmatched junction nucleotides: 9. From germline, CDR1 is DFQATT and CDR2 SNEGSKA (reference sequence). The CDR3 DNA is TGCAGTGCTAGTATCCGGGTGGGAGGGACCGGGGAGCTGTTTTTT. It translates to CSASIRVGGTGELFF.

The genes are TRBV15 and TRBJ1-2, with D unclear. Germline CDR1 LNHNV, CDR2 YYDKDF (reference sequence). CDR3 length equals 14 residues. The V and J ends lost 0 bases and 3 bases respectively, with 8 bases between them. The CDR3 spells CATSRDSRDYGYTF. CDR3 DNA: TGTGCCACCAGCAGAGATTCTCGTGACTATGGCTACACCTTC. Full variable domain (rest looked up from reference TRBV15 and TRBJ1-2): DAMVIQNPRYQVTQFGKPVTLSCSQTLNHNVMYWYQQKSSQAPKLLFHYYDKDFNNEADTPDNFQSRRPNTSFCFLDIRSPGLGDTAMYLCATSRDSRDYGYTFGSGTRLTVV.

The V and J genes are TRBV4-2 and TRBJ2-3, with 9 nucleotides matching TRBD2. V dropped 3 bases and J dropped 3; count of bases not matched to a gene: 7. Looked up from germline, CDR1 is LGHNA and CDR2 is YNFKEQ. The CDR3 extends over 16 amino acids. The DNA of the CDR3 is TGTGCCAGCAGCCAGGGTAGCGGGGGTGGGACAGATACGCAGTATTTT. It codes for CASSQGSGGGTDTQYF.

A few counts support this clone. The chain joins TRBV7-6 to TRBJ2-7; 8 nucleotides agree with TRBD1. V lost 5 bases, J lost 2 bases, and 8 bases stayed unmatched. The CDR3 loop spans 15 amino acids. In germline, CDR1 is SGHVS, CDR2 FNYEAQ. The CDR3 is CASSPGQGKAYEQYF. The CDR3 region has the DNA TGTGCCAGCAGCCCCGGACAGGGAAAGGCCTACGAGCAGTACTTC.

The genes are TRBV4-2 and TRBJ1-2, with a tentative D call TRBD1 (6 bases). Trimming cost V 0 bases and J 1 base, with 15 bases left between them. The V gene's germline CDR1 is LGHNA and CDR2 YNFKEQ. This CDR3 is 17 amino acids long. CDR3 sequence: CASSQDWETGYNYGYTF. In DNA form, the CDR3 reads TGTGCCAGCAGCCAAGATTGGGAAACAGGGTATAACTATGGCTACACCTTC.

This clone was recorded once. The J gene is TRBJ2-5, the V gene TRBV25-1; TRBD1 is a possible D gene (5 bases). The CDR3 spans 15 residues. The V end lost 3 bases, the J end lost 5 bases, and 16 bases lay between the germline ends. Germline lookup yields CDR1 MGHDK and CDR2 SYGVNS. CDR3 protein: CASSEVASGWETQYF. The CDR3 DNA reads TGTGCCAGCAGTGAGGTGGCGTCAGGGTGGGAGACCCAGTACTTC.

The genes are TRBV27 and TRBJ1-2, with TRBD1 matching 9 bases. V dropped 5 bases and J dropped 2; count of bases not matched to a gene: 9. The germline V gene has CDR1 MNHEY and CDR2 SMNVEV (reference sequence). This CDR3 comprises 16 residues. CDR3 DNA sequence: TGTGCCAGCAGTCCGGGACAGGGTCGGTCAAACTATGGCTACACCTTC. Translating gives CASSPGQGRSNYGYTF.

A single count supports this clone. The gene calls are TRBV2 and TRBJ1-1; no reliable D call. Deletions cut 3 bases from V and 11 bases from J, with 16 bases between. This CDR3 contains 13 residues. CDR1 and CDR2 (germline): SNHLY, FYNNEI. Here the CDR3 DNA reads TGTGCCAGCAGTGAGGCGAGGTATCCTCCGGCTTTCTTT. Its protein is CASSEARYPPAFF.